This TCR beta chain was obtained from a study of T cells in Graves' hyperthyroidism and ophthalmopathy. Study-wide background: Peripheral blood samples were taken at initial diagnosis, prior to any treatment. Broader study findings: Stable hyperthyroidism and ophthalmopathy were separated using 13 V-J signatures.

About this clonotype itself: As yet, its antigen is unknown.

TCR beta CDR3 sequences were amplified from RNA transcripts. First-round RT-PCR with HTBI primers amplified the TCR CDR3 region. MiXCR, applied by TCRdb to the multiplex PCR reads, yields one record per CDR3 protein. The table has fewer than 700,000 distinct CDR3 sequences, around 15% seen once. Diagnoses rested on clinical symptoms, serum thyroxine and TRAb, thyroid ultrasound and orbital computed tomography. Fresh peripheral blood, 8 to 10 ml, was the source of the PBMCs. This clonotype was obtained from a woman aged 25 to 39 with Graves' hyperthyroidism. Sequencing used blood.

CDR3 sequence reads: CASGKGWSADEQFF. CDR3 DNA sequence: TGTGCCAGCGGCAAAGGGTGGTCAGCGGATGAGCAGTTCTTC. The V gene is TRBV3-1, the J gene TRBJ2-1; D might be TRBD2 (5 bases). The CDR3 runs to 14 residues. In germline, CDR1 is LGHDT, CDR2 YNNKEL (reference sequence). V was pared by 8 bases and J by 8 bases, with 19 bases between.